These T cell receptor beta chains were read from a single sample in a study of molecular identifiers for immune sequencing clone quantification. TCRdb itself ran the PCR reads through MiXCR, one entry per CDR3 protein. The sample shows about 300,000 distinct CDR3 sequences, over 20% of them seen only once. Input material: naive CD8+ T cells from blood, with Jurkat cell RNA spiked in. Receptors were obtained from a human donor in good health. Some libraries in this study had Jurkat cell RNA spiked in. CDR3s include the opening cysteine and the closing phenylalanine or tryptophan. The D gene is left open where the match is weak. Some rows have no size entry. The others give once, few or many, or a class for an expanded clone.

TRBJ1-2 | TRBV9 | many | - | CASSEGRNYGYTF | TGTGCCAGCAGTGAGGGACGAAACTATGGCTACACCTTC
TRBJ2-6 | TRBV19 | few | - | CASSIGTGTSGANVLTF | TGTGCCAGTAGTATAGGGACCGGGACATCTGGGGCCAACGTCCTGACTTTC
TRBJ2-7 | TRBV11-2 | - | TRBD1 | CASSLDRGSSYEQYF | TGTGCCAGCAGCCTTGACAGGGGGAGCTCCTACGAGCAGTACTTC
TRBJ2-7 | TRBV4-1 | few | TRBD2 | CASSGTSGFVEQYF | TGCGCCAGCAGCGGGACTAGCGGGTTCGTGGAGCAGTACTTC
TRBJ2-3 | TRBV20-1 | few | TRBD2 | CSAQRTSGSLTDTQYF | TGCAGTGCTCAAAGGACTAGCGGGAGTTTGACAGATACGCAGTATTTT
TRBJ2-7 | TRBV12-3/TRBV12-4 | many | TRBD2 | CASSLAGVQYF | TGTGCCAGCAGTCTAGCGGGCGTACAGTACTTC
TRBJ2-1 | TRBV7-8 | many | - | CASFRGLGSNEQFF | TGTGCCAGCTTCCGGGGTCTCGGGAGCAATGAGCAGTTCTTC
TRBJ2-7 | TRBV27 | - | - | CASSPALRSYEQYF | TGTGCCAGCAGTCCCGCCCTGCGGTCGTACGAGCAGTACTTC
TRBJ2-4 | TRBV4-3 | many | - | CASSQELAKNIQYF | TGCGCCAGCAGCCAAGAGCTAGCCAAAAACATTCAGTACTTC
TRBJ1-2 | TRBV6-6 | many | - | CASSYSTGLNYGYTF | TGTGCCAGCAGTTACTCCACAGGGCTTAACTATGGCTACACCTTC
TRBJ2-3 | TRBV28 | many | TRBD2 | CASSSSGGRTDTQYF | TGTGCCAGCAGCTCTAGCGGGGGCCGCACAGATACGCAGTATTTT
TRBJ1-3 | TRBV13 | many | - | CASRQDGLSGNTIYF | TGTGCCAGCAGACAAGACGGACTCTCTGGAAACACCATATATTTT